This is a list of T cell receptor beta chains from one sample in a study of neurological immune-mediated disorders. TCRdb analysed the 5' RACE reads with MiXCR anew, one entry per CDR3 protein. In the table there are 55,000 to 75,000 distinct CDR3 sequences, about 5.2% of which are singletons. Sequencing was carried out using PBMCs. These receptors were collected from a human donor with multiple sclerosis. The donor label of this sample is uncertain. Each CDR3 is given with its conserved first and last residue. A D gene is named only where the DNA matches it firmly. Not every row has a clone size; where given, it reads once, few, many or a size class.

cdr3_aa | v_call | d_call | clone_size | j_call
CASSVGQAYGYTF | TRBV9 | - | many | TRBJ1-2
CSARLEGLYEQYF | TRBV20-1 | - | many | TRBJ2-7
CASSLPEQGHIQYF | TRBV5-5 | - | many | TRBJ2-4
CASSYRTSGVITYEQYF | TRBV7-8 | TRBD2 | - | TRBJ2-7
CASSQDTPYGQYF | TRBV3-1 | - | many | TRBJ2-7
CASRVHDETDTQYF | TRBV27 | - | few | TRBJ2-3
CASSPGLAGTDTQYF | TRBV5-1 | TRBD2 | many | TRBJ2-3
CASSLGPASDGYTF | TRBV5-1 | - | many | TRBJ1-2
CASTQEWGPTYEQYF | TRBV10-1 | - | few | TRBJ2-7
CASSVFQGAPGYTF | TRBV9 | TRBD1 | many | TRBJ1-2
CASSVDRLLVGAFF | TRBV6-5 | - | many | TRBJ1-1
CASSLSAGTYSEANEQFF | TRBV7-2 | - | many | TRBJ2-1